This entry describes one T cell receptor beta chain. The antigen remains undetermined. The data stem from a study of CXCR3-negative and CXCR3-positive naive CD8 T cells. UMI-tagged TRB cDNA libraries were built via 5' RACE. TCRdb reprocessed the 5' RACE reads and keeps a single row for each CDR3 protein, giving no DNA. Its listing shows roughly 100,000 distinct CDR3 sequences. CDR1 and CDR2 (germline): SGHVS, FQNEAQ. The CDR3 runs to 14 residues. The study, taken as a whole, reports: Naive cells that were CXCR3-positive had more hydrophobic TRB CDR3s (compared with CXCR3-negative naive cells). Naive CXCR3-negative and CXCR3-positive cells had similar TRBV-TRBJ usage; memory differed.

V gene TRBV7-8 combines with J gene TRBJ2-7; TCRdb lists TRBD1, though no DNA is available to test this call. Sequenced material: naive CXCR3+ CD8+ T cells from blood. Subset meaning: CD45RO-CCR7+CD27+CD95- naive CD8+ T cells expressing CXCR3 (TNR3+). The receptor was isolated from a human donor in good health. Some clones in this sample may be carry-over from other donors' samples. The CDR3 sequence is CASSLQDRAYEQYF.